Following are 20 T cell receptor beta chains from one sample sequenced in a study of control samples from healthy donors and cancer patients. The repertoire was sequenced with immunoSEQ multiplex PCR; TCRdb's copy has only in-frame clones and lacks some. The data contain some 56,000 clones, roughly 95% of them singletons. Sequencing was done on a sample of blood. Receptors were obtained from a man aged 30 to 39 in good health.

As regards this clone: The sample contains more than one DNA sequence encoding this CDR3. The V gene is TRBV9, the J gene TRBJ2-7; 9 nucleotides line up with TRBD1. Germline CDR1 and CDR2: SGDLS and YYNGEE. The CDR3 contains 14 residues. V shed 4 bases, J shed 3 bases, and the junction held 5 bases outside the gene matches. This chain's CDR3 is CASSPRQGVYEQYF. Here the CDR3 DNA reads TGTGCCAGCAGCCCACGACAGGGGGTCTACGAGCAGTACTTC. Full variable domain (rest looked up from reference TRBV9 and TRBJ2-7): DSGVTQTPKHLITATGQRVTLRCSPRSGDLSVYWYQQSLDQGLQFLIQYYNGEERAKGNILERFSAQQFPDLHSELNLSSLELGDSALYFCASSPRQGVYEQYFGPGTRLTVT.

The chain links TRBV7-2 to TRBJ2-1; possibly TRBD1 for D (6 bases). Trimming cost V 5 bases and J 8 bases, with 10 bases left between them. The CDR3 consists of 12 residues. Looked up from germline, CDR1 is SGHTA and CDR2 is FQGNSA. The chain's CDR3 is CASSHRQDEQFF. The CDR3 DNA reads TGTGCCAGCAGCCACAGACAGGATGAGCAGTTCTTC. Full variable domain (outside the CDR3, taken from reference TRBV7-2 and TRBJ2-1): GAGVSQSPSNKVTEKGKDVELRCDPISGHTALYWYRQSLGQGLEFLIYFQGNSAPDKSGLPSDRFSAERTGGSVSTLTIQRTQQEDSAVYLCASSHRQDEQFFGPGTRLTVL.

The gene calls are TRBV28 and TRBJ2-1, with unresolved D. In germline, CDR1 is MDHEN, CDR2 SYDVKM. Trimming removed 1 base from V and 10 bases from J, with 11 bases in between. This CDR3 contains 13 residues. The CDR3 region has the DNA TGTGCCAGCAGTTTATTAGAGGAAGGGGAGCAGTTCTTC. Translated, it gives CASSLLEEGEQFF.

The count of this clone is one. The V and J genes are TRBV7-3 and TRBJ1-1; D is perhaps TRBD1 (5 bases). The CDR3 loop spans 15 amino acids. Germline lookup yields CDR1 SGHTA and CDR2 FQGTGA. Trimming removed 4 bases at V and 6 bases at J, with 18 bases between. The DNA for the CDR3 is TGTGCCAGCAGCTCGACCGGAGGGGTCGGCGCTGAAGCTTTCTTT. This gives the protein CASSSTGGVGAEAFF.

The CDR3 is CASSHPPGGSVSYEQYF. Here the CDR3 DNA reads TGTGCCAGCAGCCATCCCCCTGGCGGGAGCGTCTCCTACGAGCAGTACTTC. J is TRBJ2-7 and V is TRBV28; 7 positions agree with TRBD2. CDR3 length: 17 amino acids. Germline V gene sequence: CDR1 MDHEN, CDR2 SYDVKM. With 6 bases clipped from V and 0 bases from J, the junction kept 14 bases outside the gene matches.

The chain combines TRBV27 with TRBJ2-1; D is unclear. The V end lost 2 bases, the J end lost 4 bases, and 12 bases lay between the germline ends. This CDR3 region has 15 residues. Germline-derived CDR1 and CDR2 are MNHEY and SMNVEV (reference sequence). The CDR3 sequence: CASSLTAGSYNEQFF. CDR3 sequence (DNA): TGTGCCAGCAGTTTAACGGCTGGCTCTTACAATGAGCAGTTCTTC.

The chain combines TRBV6-5 with TRBJ2-7; D may correspond to TRBD1 or TRBD2 (6 bases each). Trimming shortened V by 0 bases and J by 5 bases, and 11 bases separated the two germline ends. CDR1 and CDR2 (germline): MNHEY, SVGAGI. The CDR3 sequence is 14 residues long. CDR3 in DNA: TGTGCCAGCAGTTACTCGGCGGGACACAACGAGCAGTACTTC. This encodes CASSYSAGHNEQYF.

The chain is built from TRBV11-2 and TRBJ1-3; 7 nucleotides agree with TRBD1. The CDR3 sequence is 17 residues long. Germline trimming cut 1 base from V and 0 bases from J; bases unmatched to any gene: 6. Germline lookup yields CDR1 SGHAT and CDR2 FQNNGV. This chain's CDR3 is CASSLAGDSLSGNTIYF. The CDR3 nucleotides read TGTGCCAGCAGCTTAGCCGGGGACAGCCTCTCTGGAAACACCATATATTTT.

The chain joins TRBV3-1 (or the pseudogene TRBV3-2) to TRBJ2-5; D uncertain. This CDR3 comprises 11 residues. V lost 4 bases, J lost 4 bases, and 4 bases lay in between. The germline CDR1 and CDR2 sequences are LGHDT and YNNKEL (reference sequence). CDR3 DNA sequence: TGTGCCAGCAGCCTCCTAGAGACCCAGTACTTC. Translation: CASSLLETQYF.

V is TRBV5-1 and J is TRBJ2-1; 13 bases match TRBD2. Germline V gene sequence: CDR1 SGHRS, CDR2 YFSETQ. This CDR3 is built from 19 residues. Trimming cost V 4 bases and J 2 bases; bases outside gene matches: 12. CDR3 residues: CASSLRLAGGSSPYNEQFF. The CDR3 DNA reads as TGCGCCAGCAGCCTCCGACTAGCGGGAGGTTCGTCTCCCTACAATGAGCAGTTCTTC.

V usage is TRBV4-1 and J usage is TRBJ2-1; 7 nucleotides line up with TRBD2. Germline CDR1 MGHRA, CDR2 YSYEKL. V lost 2 bases, J lost 10 bases, and 14 bases stayed unmatched. This CDR3 has 16 amino acids. This CDR3 reads CASSQILAIPPEEQFF. CDR3 coding DNA: TGCGCCAGCAGCCAAATACTAGCGATCCCTCCAGAAGAGCAGTTCTTC.

The chain couples TRBV14 to TRBJ2-1; D remains unclear. The CDR3 runs 15 residues. V was clipped by 2 bases and J by 3 bases, with 11 bases between them. Germline CDR1 reads SGHDN; CDR2 reads FVKESK. This chain's CDR3 is CASSQPGRSYNEQFF. The CDR3 DNA sequence: TGTGCCAGCAGCCAACCCGGACGGAGCTACAATGAGCAGTTCTTC.

The chain uses TRBV2 and TRBJ1-2; 7 bases match TRBD1. V shed 2 bases, J shed 7 bases, and the junction held 7 bases outside the gene matches. CDR3 size: 14 residues. In germline, CDR1 is SNHLY, CDR2 FYNNEI. The CDR3 DNA is TGTGCCAGCAGTGAATTGGTGACAGGGATTGGCTACACCTTC. This translates into CASSELVTGIGYTF.

The chain employs TRBV5-6 and TRBJ1-5; no definite D call. Deletions cut 0 bases from V and 2 bases from J, with 9 bases between. Germline V CDR1 and CDR2: SGHDT, YYEEEE. CDR3 length: 15 amino acids. The CDR3 sequence is CASSLVGNGNQPQHF. DNA of the CDR3: TGTGCCAGCAGCTTGGTAGGGAATGGCAATCAGCCCCAGCATTTT.

The J gene is TRBJ2-1, the V gene TRBV7-6; 10 bases agree with TRBD2. V was clipped by 5 bases and J by 3 bases; unmatched bases: 4. The CDR3 contains 15 residues. The germline CDR1 and CDR2 sequences are SGHVS and FNYEAQ. The CDR3 region has the DNA TGTGCCAGCAGCCCAGGGACTAGCGTCTACAATGAGCAGTTCTTC. The encoded protein is CASSPGTSVYNEQFF.

This sequence joins TRBV27 and TRBJ2-3, with D possibly being TRBD1 (8 bases). The germline V gene has CDR1 MNHEY and CDR2 SMNVEV (reference sequence). Trimming left V 3 bases short and J 3 bases short, with 13 bases between. CDR3 length: 15 residues. The CDR3 here is CASSLTGEGTDTQYF. The DNA for the CDR3 is TGTGCCAGCAGTTTGACAGGGGAGGGGACAGATACGCAGTATTTT.

CDR3 nucleotides: TGTGCCAGCAGCGCCTCAGGGGCATCTGGAAACACCATATATTTT. This codes for CASSASGASGNTIYF. V gene TRBV9 combines with J gene TRBJ1-3; possibly TRBD1 for D (6 bases). The CDR3 covers 15 residues. V was pared by 3 bases and J by 1 base, with 11 bases between. Germline V CDR1 and CDR2: SGDLS, YYNGEE.

V is TRBV10-1 and J is TRBJ2-3; TRBD2 matches at 10 bases. V dropped 10 bases and J dropped 11; count of bases not matched to a gene: 15. There are 14 residues in the CDR3. Germline V gene sequence: CDR1 WNHNN, CDR2 SYGVQD (reference sequence). CDR3 in DNA: TGCGCCATTACACCGGGACTAGCGTGCCTCGAGCAGTATTTT. This gives the protein CAITPGLACLEQYF.

The rearrangement links TRBV5-1 to TRBJ1-2, with 9 bases matching TRBD1. This CDR3 is 14 amino acids long. With 4 bases clipped from V and 3 bases from J, the junction kept 4 bases outside the gene matches. Germline V CDR1 and CDR2: SGHRS, YFSETQ. In nucleotides, the CDR3 is TGCGCCAGCAGCCCCTGGGACAGGGACTATGGCTACACCTTC. Protein: CASSPWDRDYGYTF.

This chain connects TRBV30 to TRBJ2-2, with TRBD2 matching over 7 bases. This CDR3 region has 15 residues. V was pared by 0 bases and J by 6 bases, with 7 bases of the junction left unmatched. Germline values: CDR1 GTSNPN, CDR2 SVGIG (reference sequence). The CDR3 coding sequence is TGTGCCTGGAGTGTAATGGCGGGAGATGCCGGGGAGCTGTTTTTT. Protein: CAWSVMAGDAGELFF.